These 17 T cell receptor beta chains were all obtained from the same sample, sequenced in a study of blood T cell repertoires in COVID-19. Measured with immunoSEQ multiplex PCR; TCRdb has only the in-frame clones, and not every one. The data contain 300,000 to 350,000 clones, nearly 90% of them seen just once; the ten biggest clones take up 3.5% to 4.5%. The sample consisted of PBMCs or T cells enriched from blood (not recorded which). The receptors stem from a woman between 18 and 30 years old with acute COVID-19.

The genes are TRBV11-3 and TRBJ2-1, with 9 nucleotides matching TRBD2. Germline lookup yields CDR1 SGHNT and CDR2 YENEEA. CDR3 length: 16 amino acids. The V and J ends lost 0 bases and 4 bases, in that order; junction bases with no gene match: 4. CDR3 amino acids: CASSLERREGYNEQFF. The CDR3 coding sequence is TGTGCCAGCAGCTTAGAGAGGCGGGAGGGGTACAATGAGCAGTTCTTC.

This sequence joins TRBV7-6 and TRBJ1-2; 9 bases agree with TRBD1. CDR1 SGHVS and CDR2 FNYEAQ come from the germline V gene. The CDR3 spans 12 residues. The J segment lost 8 bases and the V segment lost 6 bases, leaving 4 bases of the junction unmatched. CDR3 sequence reads: CASSQTGGGYTF. The DNA of the CDR3 is TGTGCCAGCAGTCAAACAGGGGGCGGCTACACCTTC.

V is TRBV2 and J is TRBJ1-5; D gene uncertain. V was shortened by 4 bases and J by 4 bases, with 14 bases between the two germline ends. The germline V gene has CDR1 SNHLY and CDR2 FYNNEI. The length of the CDR3 is 15 residues. The CDR3 DNA sequence: TGTGCCAGCAGTGTAGAGACGGGTATTAATCAGCCCCAGCATTTT. Encoded protein: CASSVETGINQPQHF.

V gene TRBV5-1 combines with J gene TRBJ1-6, with D possibly being TRBD1 (6 bases). V was trimmed by 0 bases and J by 10 bases, leaving 11 bases between them. This CDR3 has 14 residues. Per the germline V gene, CDR1 is SGHRS and CDR2 is YFSETQ. CDR3 nucleotide sequence: TGCGCCAGCAGCTTGGAGGGGGATATCTCACCCCTCCACTTT. Translating gives CASSLEGDISPLHF.

The rearrangement uses TRBV5-1 and TRBJ2-2; 10 bases fit TRBD2. The V gene end was trimmed by 5 bases and the J gene end by 0 bases; junction bases not matched to a gene: 10. This CDR3 has 18 amino acids. Germline V CDR1 and CDR2: SGHRS, YFSETQ. The DNA for the CDR3 is TGCGCCAGCAGGCGACTAGCGGGCGGGGCCGCGAACACCGGGGAGCTGTTTTTT. Its protein product is CASRRLAGGAANTGELFF.

The chain is built from TRBV6-5 and TRBJ2-7; 10 positions agree with TRBD2. V dropped 8 bases and J dropped 1; count of bases not matched to a gene: 5. Germline CDR1 is MNHEY and CDR2 is SVGAGI. The CDR3 extends over 14 amino acids. The CDR3: CASWTSGSSYEQYF. CDR3 coding DNA: TGTGCCAGCTGGACTAGCGGTTCTTCCTACGAGCAGTACTTC.

In regard to this clone: One junction end does not reproduce the germline sequence, and a read error may be involved. The V and J genes are TRBV14 and TRBJ2-3, with D maybe TRBD2 (6 bases). This CDR3 region has 16 residues. CDR1 is SGHDN and CDR2 is FVKESK in the germline V gene. CDR3 sequence: CASSSPGLAGTDTQYF. The CDR3 DNA reads as TGTGCCAGCAGCTCCCCGGGACTTGCAGGCACTGATACGCAGTATTTT.

The gene calls are TRBV29-1 and TRBJ1-1, with D maybe TRBD1 (6 bases). The length of the CDR3 is 13 residues. Looked up from germline, CDR1 is SQVTM and CDR2 is ANQGSEA. With 6 bases removed from V and 1 base from J, the gap between germline ends came to 12 bases. CDR3 sequence (DNA): TGCAGCGTGGGGGCAGTAGCGAACACTGAAGCTTTCTTT. Amino acid sequence: CSVGAVANTEAFF. Supplemented by reference TRBV29-1 and TRBJ1-1, the full variable domain reads SAVISQKPSRDICQRGTSLTIQCQVDSQVTMMFWYRQQPGQSLTLIATANQGSEATYESGFVIDKFPISRPNLTFSTLTVSNMSPEDSSIYLCSVGAVANTEAFFGQGTRLTVV.

The rearrangement links TRBV5-4 to TRBJ2-5; D is possibly TRBD2 (6 bases). Germline V gene sequence: CDR1 SGHNT, CDR2 YYREEE (reference sequence). The CDR3 is 13 residues long. The V and J ends lost 4 bases and 5 bases respectively, with 12 bases between them. CDR3: CASSVDYWETQYF. The CDR3 bases are TGTGCCAGCAGCGTGGACTACTGGGAGACCCAGTACTTC. Full variable domain (remainder filled in from reference TRBV5-4 and TRBJ2-5): ETGVTQSPTHLIKTRGQQVTLRCSSQSGHNTVSWYQQALGQGPQFIFQYYREEENGRGNFPPRFSGLQFPNYSSELNVNALELDDSALYLCASSVDYWETQYFGPGTRLLVL.

This chain connects TRBV18 to TRBJ1-2; 9 positions match TRBD1. The V gene end was trimmed by 0 bases and the J gene end by 7 bases; junction bases not matched to a gene: 15. Germline CDR1 is KGHSH and CDR2 is LQKENI. This CDR3 comprises 18 residues. CDR3 in amino acids: CASSPPLLMGTGSVGYTF. CDR3 DNA sequence: TGTGCCAGCTCACCACCTTTGCTTATGGGGACAGGGAGTGTTGGCTACACCTTC.

CDR3 residues: CASSRGQGEGYGYTF. The CDR3 DNA reads as TGCGCCAGCAGCAGGGGACAGGGTGAGGGCTATGGCTACACCTTC. The chain links TRBV5-1 to TRBJ1-2; TRBD1 agrees at 9 bases. CDR1 SGHRS and CDR2 YFSETQ come from the germline V gene. With V trimmed by 4 bases and J by 4 bases, 8 bases remained unmatched. The CDR3 spans 15 residues.

This clone was seen more than once but under ten times. CDR3 amino acids: CASSEAGNSNQPQHF. Written as DNA, the CDR3 is TGTGCCAGCAGTGAGGCAGGGAATAGCAATCAGCCCCAGCATTTT. This chain joins TRBV2 and TRBJ1-5, with TRBD1 as a possible D gene (5 bases). CDR1 is SNHLY and CDR2 is FYNNEI in the germline V gene. Trimming left V 3 bases short and J 0 bases short, with 9 bases between. The CDR3 totals 15 residues.

The gene calls are TRBV5-5 and TRBJ1-1, with TRBD1 matching over 7 bases. Germline trimming cut 3 bases from V and 0 bases from J; bases unmatched to any gene: 5. The CDR3 runs 15 residues. CDR1 and CDR2 (germline): SGHKS, YYEKEE (reference sequence). The CDR3 DNA is TGTGCCAGCAGCTGGGCAGGGGGAATGAACACTGAAGCTTTCTTT. Residues: CASSWAGGMNTEAFF. The whole variable domain, remainder taken from reference TRBV5-5 and TRBJ1-1, is DAGVTQSPTHLIKTRGQQVTLRCSPISGHKSVSWYQQVLGQGPQFIFQYYEKEERGRGNFPDRFSARQFPNYSSELNVNALLLGDSALYLCASSWAGGMNTEAFFGQGTRLTVV.

This chain uses TRBV14 with TRBJ2-1; 11 positions agree with TRBD2. Unmatched junction bases numbered 16, after V lost 1 base and J lost 2 bases. Germline assignment: CDR1 SGHDN and CDR2 FVKESK. The CDR3 is 21 amino acids. CDR3 amino acids: CASSQGGGGLAGLLPYNEQFF. The DNA for the CDR3 is TGTGCCAGCAGCCAAGGGGGGGGTGGACTAGCGGGCCTCCTACCCTACAATGAGCAGTTCTTC. The whole variable domain, remainder taken from reference TRBV14 and TRBJ2-1, is EAGVTQFPSHSVIEKGQTVTLRCDPISGHDNLYWYRRVMGKEIKFLLHFVKESKQDESGMPNNRFLAERTGGTYSTLKVQPAELEDSGVYFCASSQGGGGLAGLLPYNEQFFGPGTRLTVL.

V and J are TRBV7-3 and TRBJ1-1; 10 nucleotides agree with TRBD1. The CDR3 extends over 15 amino acids. The germline CDR1 and CDR2 sequences are SGHTA and FQGTGA. After removal of 5 bases from V and 6 bases from J, the junction contained 9 bases not matched to a gene. CDR3 region: CASSRQGATISEAFF. In DNA form, the CDR3 reads TGTGCCAGCAGCCGACAGGGGGCCACCATTTCTGAAGCTTTCTTT. The variable domain in full, completed from reference TRBV7-3 and TRBJ1-1, reads GAGVSQTPSNKVTEKGKYVELRCDPISGHTALYWYRQSLGQGPEFLIYFQGTGAADDSGLPNDRFFAVRPEGSVSTLKIQRTERGDSAVYLCASSRQGATISEAFFGQGTRLTVV.

V gene TRBV2 combines with J gene TRBJ1-3; the match to TRBD1 covers 9 bases. From germline, CDR1 is SNHLY and CDR2 FYNNEI. The CDR3 sequence is 18 residues long. The junction had 10 bases not matched to a gene; V was cut back by 4 bases and J by 0 bases. For the CDR3, the DNA is TGTGCCAGCAGTGGCAGGTCTGGACAGGGGAGCTCTGGAAACACCATATATTTT. Amino acid sequence: CASSGRSGQGSSGNTIYF.

The chain employs TRBV2 and TRBJ2-2, with D unresolved. Germline-derived CDR1 and CDR2 are SNHLY and FYNNEI. The CDR3 loop spans 14 amino acids. The V end lost 2 bases, the J end lost 2 bases, and 6 bases lay between the germline ends. CDR3 nucleotide sequence: TGTGCCAGCAGTGAAACGGTTAACACCGGGGAGCTGTTTTTT. It encodes CASSETVNTGELFF.